Listed here is a single TCR beta chain. This PCR relied on a set of 60 Vbeta primers and 13 Jbeta primers. The assay was immunoSEQ multiplex PCR, and TCRdb's table has in-frame clones only and misses some. There are about 85,000 clones in the sample; roughly 80% occur only once, and 32% lies in the top ten. The data stem from a study of cytomegalovirus exposure and HLA in healthy donors. Material for sequencing was PBMCs. The sequence derives from a man over 45 in good health and CMV-seropositive.

CDR3 coding DNA: TGTGCCAGCTCACCAGAGTCAGGGGAAGGCGAGCAGTACTTC. Amino acids: CASSPESGEGEQYF. The V gene is TRBV18, the J gene TRBJ2-7; possibly TRBD1 for D (6 bases). The germline V gene has CDR1 KGHSH and CDR2 LQKENI. CDR3 length: 14 amino acids. Deletions cut 2 bases from V and 6 bases from J, with 14 bases between.